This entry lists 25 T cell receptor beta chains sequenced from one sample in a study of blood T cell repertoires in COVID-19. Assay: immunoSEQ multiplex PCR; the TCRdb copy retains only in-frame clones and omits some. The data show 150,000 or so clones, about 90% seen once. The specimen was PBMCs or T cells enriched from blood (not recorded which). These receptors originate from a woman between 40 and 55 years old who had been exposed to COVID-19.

As DNA, the CDR3 is TGTGCCAGCAGCCCCACAGGGCTTAGCTCCTATAATTCACCCCTCCACTTT. Translation: CASSPTGLSSYNSPLHF. This rearrangement joins TRBV7-6 to TRBJ1-6, with D perhaps TRBD1 (6 bases). Per the germline V gene, CDR1 is SGHVS and CDR2 is FNYEAQ. The CDR3 is made up of 17 amino acids. Between the trimmed V and J ends, which lost 5 bases and 0 bases, there was a span of 14 bases.

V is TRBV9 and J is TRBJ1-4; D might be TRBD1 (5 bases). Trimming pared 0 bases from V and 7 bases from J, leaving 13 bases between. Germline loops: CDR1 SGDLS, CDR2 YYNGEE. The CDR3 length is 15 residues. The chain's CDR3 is CASSVAGASGEKLFF. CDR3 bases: TGTGCCAGCAGCGTAGCTGGGGCCTCCGGTGAAAAACTGTTTTTT. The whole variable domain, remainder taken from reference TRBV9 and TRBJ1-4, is DSGVTQTPKHLITATGQRVTLRCSPRSGDLSVYWYQQSLDQGLQFLIQYYNGEERAKGNILERFSAQQFPDLHSELNLSSLELGDSALYFCASSVAGASGEKLFFGSGTQLSVL.

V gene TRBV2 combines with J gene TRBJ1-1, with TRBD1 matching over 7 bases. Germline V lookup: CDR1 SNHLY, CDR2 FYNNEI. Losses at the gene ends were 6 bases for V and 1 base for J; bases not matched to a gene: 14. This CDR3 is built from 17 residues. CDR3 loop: CASRASKAGTANTEAFF. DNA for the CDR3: TGTGCCAGCAGAGCTAGTAAGGCCGGGACAGCGAACACTGAAGCTTTCTTT.

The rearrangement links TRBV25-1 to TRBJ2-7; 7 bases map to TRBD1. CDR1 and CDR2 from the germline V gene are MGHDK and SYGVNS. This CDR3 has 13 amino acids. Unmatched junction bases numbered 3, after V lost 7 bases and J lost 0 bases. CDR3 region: CASTRGSSYEQYF. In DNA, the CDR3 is TGTGCCAGCACCAGGGGGAGCTCCTACGAGCAGTACTTC.

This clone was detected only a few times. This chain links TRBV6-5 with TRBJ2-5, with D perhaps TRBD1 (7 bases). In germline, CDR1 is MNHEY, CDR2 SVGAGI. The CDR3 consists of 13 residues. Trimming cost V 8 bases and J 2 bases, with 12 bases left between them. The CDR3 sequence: CASGGTVQETQYF. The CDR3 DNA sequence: TGTGCCAGCGGCGGGACAGTTCAAGAGACCCAGTACTTC.

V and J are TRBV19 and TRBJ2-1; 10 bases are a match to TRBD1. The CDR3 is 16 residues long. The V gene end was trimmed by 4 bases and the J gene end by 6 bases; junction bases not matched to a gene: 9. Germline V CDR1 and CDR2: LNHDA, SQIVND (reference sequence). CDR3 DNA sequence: TGTGCCAGTAGTAATTCCGGGACAGGGGCCCTCAATGAGCAGTTCTTC. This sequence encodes CASSNSGTGALNEQFF.

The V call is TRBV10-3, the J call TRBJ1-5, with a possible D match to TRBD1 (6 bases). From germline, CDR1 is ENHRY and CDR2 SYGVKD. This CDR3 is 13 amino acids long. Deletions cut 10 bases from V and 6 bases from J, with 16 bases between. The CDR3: CANSRGLFQPQHF. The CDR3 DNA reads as TGTGCCAACAGCAGGGGTTTGTTTCAGCCCCAGCATTTT.

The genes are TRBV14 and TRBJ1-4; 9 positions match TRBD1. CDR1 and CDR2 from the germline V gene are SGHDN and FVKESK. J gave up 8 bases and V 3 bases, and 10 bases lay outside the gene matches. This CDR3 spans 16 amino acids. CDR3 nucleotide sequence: TGTGCCAGCAGCCAGCCAAGGACAGGGGTGAGGGAAAAACTGTTTTTT. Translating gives CASSQPRTGVREKLFF.

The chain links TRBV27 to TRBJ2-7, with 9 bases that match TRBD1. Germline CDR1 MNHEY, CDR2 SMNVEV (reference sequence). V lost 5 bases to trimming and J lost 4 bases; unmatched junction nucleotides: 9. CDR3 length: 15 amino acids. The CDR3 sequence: CASSPPGQGFYEQYF. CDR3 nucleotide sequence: TGTGCCAGCAGTCCGCCGGGACAGGGATTTTACGAGCAGTACTTC.

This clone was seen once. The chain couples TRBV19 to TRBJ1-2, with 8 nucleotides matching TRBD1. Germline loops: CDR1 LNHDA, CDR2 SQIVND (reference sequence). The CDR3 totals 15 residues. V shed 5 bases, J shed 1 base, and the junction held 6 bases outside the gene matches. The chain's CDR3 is CASSPGTGLNYGYTF. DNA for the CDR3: TGTGCCAGTAGTCCGGGGACAGGCCTTAACTATGGCTACACCTTC.

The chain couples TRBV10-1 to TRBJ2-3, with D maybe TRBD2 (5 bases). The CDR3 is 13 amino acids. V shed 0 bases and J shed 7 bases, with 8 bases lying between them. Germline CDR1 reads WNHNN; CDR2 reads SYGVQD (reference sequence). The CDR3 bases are TGCGCCAGCAGTGAGTCCGGACTCCATACGCAGTATTTT. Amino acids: CASSESGLHTQYF.

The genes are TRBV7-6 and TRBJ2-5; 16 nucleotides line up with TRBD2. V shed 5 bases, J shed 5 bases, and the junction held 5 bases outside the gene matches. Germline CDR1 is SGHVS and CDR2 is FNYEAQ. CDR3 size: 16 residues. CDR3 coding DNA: TGTGCCAGCAGCCCGGGACTAGCGGGGGGGTTGGAGACCCAGTACTTC. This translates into CASSPGLAGGLETQYF.

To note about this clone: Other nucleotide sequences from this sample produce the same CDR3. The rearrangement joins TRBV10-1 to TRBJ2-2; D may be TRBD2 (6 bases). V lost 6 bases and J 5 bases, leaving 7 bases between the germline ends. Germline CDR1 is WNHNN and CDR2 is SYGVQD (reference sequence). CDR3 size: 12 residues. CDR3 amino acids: CASRAGTGELFF. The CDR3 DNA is TGCGCCAGCAGGGCGGGAACCGGGGAGCTGTTTTTT.

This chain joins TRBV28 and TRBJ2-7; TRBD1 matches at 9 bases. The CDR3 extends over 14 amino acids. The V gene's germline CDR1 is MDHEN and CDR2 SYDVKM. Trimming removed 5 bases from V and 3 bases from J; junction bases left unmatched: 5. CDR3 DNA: TGTGCCAGCAGTACTACGGGACAGGGCTACGAGCAGTACTTC. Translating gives CASSTTGQGYEQYF.

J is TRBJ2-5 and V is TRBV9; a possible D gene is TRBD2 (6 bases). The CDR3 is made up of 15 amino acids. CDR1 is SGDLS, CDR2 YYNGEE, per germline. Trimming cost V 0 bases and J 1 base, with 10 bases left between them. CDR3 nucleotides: TGTGCCAGCAGCGTAGATGTGGGGGGCCAAGAGACCCAGTACTTC. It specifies CASSVDVGGQETQYF. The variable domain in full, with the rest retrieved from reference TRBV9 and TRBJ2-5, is DSGVTQTPKHLITATGQRVTLRCSPRSGDLSVYWYQQSLDQGLQFLIQYYNGEERAKGNILERFSAQQFPDLHSELNLSSLELGDSALYFCASSVDVGGQETQYFGPGTRLLVL.

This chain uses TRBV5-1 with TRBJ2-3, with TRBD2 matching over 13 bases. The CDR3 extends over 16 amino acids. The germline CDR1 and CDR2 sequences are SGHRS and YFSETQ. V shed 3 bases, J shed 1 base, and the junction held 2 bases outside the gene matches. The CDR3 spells CASSSGLAGGTDTQYF. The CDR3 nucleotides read TGCGCCAGCAGCTCCGGACTAGCGGGGGGCACAGATACGCAGTATTTT.

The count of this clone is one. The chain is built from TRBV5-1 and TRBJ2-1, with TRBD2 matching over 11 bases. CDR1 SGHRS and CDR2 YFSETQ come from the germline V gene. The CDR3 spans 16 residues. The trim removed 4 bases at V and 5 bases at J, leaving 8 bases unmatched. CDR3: CASSMSGTSGNNEQFF. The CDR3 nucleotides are TGCGCCAGCAGCATGTCCGGGACTAGCGGAAACAATGAGCAGTTCTTC.

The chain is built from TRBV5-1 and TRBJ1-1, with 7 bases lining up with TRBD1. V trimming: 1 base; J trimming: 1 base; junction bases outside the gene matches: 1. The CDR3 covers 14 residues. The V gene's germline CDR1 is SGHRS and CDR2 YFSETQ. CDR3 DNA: TGCGCCAGCAGCTTGACAGGGGCGAACACTGAAGCTTTCTTT. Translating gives CASSLTGANTEAFF.

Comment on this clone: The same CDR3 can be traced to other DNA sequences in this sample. CDR3 DNA: TGTGCCAGCAGCCTGGACAGAAATCAGCCCCAGCATTTT. Amino acids: CASSLDRNQPQHF. The V and J genes are TRBV7-2 and TRBJ1-5; D is perhaps TRBD1 (6 bases). The germline V gene has CDR1 SGHTA and CDR2 FQGNSA. Between the trimmed V and J ends, which lost 5 bases and 4 bases, there was a span of 9 bases. The CDR3 length is 13 residues.

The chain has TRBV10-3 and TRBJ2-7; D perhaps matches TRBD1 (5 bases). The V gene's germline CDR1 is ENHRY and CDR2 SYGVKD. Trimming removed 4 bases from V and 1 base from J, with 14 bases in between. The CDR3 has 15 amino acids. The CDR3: CAISGRVTNSYEQYF. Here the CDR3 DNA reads TGTGCCATCAGTGGCAGGGTTACAAATTCCTACGAGCAGTACTTC.

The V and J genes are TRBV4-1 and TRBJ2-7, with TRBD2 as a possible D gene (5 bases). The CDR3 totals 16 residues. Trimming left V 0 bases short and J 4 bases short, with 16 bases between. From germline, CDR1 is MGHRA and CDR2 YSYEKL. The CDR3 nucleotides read TGCGCCAGCAGCCAAGAGGAGGACGAGGGTGGGTACGAGCAGTACTTC. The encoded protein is CASSQEEDEGGYEQYF.

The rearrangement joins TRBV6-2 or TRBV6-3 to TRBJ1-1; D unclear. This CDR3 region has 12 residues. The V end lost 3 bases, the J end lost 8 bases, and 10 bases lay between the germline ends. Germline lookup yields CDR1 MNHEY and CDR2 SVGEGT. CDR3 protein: CASSYNPGEAFF. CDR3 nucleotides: TGTGCCAGCAGTTATAACCCGGGAGAAGCTTTCTTT.

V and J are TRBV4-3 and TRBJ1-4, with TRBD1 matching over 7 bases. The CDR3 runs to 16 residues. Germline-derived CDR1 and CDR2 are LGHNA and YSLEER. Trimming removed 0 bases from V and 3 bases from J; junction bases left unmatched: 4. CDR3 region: CASSQEYRGPNEKLFF. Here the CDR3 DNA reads TGCGCCAGCAGCCAAGAATACAGGGGTCCTAATGAAAAACTGTTTTTT.

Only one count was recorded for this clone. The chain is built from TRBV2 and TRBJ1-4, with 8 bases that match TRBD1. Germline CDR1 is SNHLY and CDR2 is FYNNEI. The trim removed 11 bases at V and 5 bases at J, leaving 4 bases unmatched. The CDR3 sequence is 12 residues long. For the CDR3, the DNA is TGTGCCGGGACAGGCTCGAATGAAAAACTGTTTTTT. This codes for CAGTGSNEKLFF.

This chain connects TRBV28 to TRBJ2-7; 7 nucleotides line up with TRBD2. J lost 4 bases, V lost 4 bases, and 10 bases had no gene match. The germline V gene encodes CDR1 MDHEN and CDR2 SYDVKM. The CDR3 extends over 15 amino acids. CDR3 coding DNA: TGTGCCAGCAGTTCCCCTGCCGGGGGAGGGTACGAGCAGTACTTC. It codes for CASSSPAGGGYEQYF. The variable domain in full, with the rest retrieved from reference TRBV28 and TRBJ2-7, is DVKVTQSSRYLVKRTGEKVFLECVQDMDHENMFWYRQDPGLGLRLIYFSYDVKMKEKGDIPEGYSVSREKKERFSLILESASTNQTSMYLCASSSPAGGGYEQYFGPGTRLTVT.